This T cell receptor beta chain was captured by sequencing in a study of blood T cell repertoires in COVID-19. In the study overall: T cells, B-cell-depleted T cells, or PBMCs supplied cDNA or gDNA.

The ends lost 6 bases at V and 3 bases at J; junction bases unmatched: 11. The CDR3 is made up of 16 amino acids. Germline loops: CDR1 LGHDT, CDR2 YNNKEL (reference sequence). Libraries were prepared by immunoSEQ multiplex PCR; TCRdb keeps only in-frame clonotypes and omits some of them. The sample lists some 180,000 clones; 75% to 90% were seen once. For recovered donors of Cohort 3, there were two negative PCRs, clearance, or symptom resolution. The chain carries TRBV3-1 (or the pseudogene TRBV3-2) and TRBJ1-2, with 9 bases lining up with TRBD1. The source material was PBMCs or T cells enriched from blood (not recorded which). This TCR was recovered from a man aged 35 to 55 who had recovered from COVID-19. The CDR3 here is CASRPNRGLKDYGYTF. In nucleotides, the CDR3 is TGTGCCAGCAGACCTAACAGGGGGCTGAAAGACTATGGCTACACCTTC.